This T cell receptor beta chain emerged from a study of T-cell memory formation after mild COVID-19. On the study more broadly: Largely, the TCR clusters proved donor specific.

Findings of the study overall: Proof of SARS-CoV-2 specificity was absent for the second-wave clones that crested on day 37. Clones shrinking between day 15 and 85 showed a balanced CD4/CD8 split, and those that grew later tilted toward CD4+.

TCR alpha and TCR beta cDNA libraries carrying sample barcodes and UMIs came from 5'RACE with constant-segment primers. In TCRdb, the 5' RACE reads were re-called with MiXCR into one record per CDR3 protein. This table has around 120,000 distinct CDR3 sequences, roughly 15% appearing once. The sample holds many counts of this clonotype. The antigen remains unidentified. There are 16 residues in the CDR3. The V gene end was trimmed by 0 bases and the J gene end by 0 bases; junction bases not matched to a gene: 3. The germline V gene encodes CDR1 SGHRS and CDR2 YFSETQ. The TCR sequence derives from an adult woman who had mild COVID-19 (a few samples of this study predate the infection). Cell type and time point are not known. The chain uses TRBV5-1 and TRBJ2-1; 7 bases line up with TRBD2. The sequenced material came from PBMCs or a T cell subset sorted from them (not recorded which). The CDR3 DNA sequence: TGCGCCAGCAGCTTGGTCGGGGGGAACTCCTACAATGAGCAGTTCTTC. Amino acids: CASSLVGGNSYNEQFF.